Sequencing of this TCR beta chain was carried out in a study of monozygotic twins with inflammatory bowel disease. Study-wide results and caveats: Support was lacking for any single strong IBD-associated signal or clonotype. The authors could not tell different T cell subtypes apart.

TCRdb re-called the 5' RACE reads and catalogs CDR3 proteins one per entry, DNA excluded. The sample's table shows about 330,000 distinct CDR3 sequences. As regards this clonotype: Its specificity is not known.

CDR1 MDHEN and CDR2 SYDVKM come from the germline V gene. There are 12 residues in the CDR3. The sequence came from a human donor with ulcerative colitis or Crohn's disease, or a healthy co-twin of an affected twin (not recorded which). The chain uses TRBV28 and TRBJ2-5; TCRdb's D gene call, TRBD2, goes unchecked for lack of DNA. The sequencing input was blood. The CDR3 reads CAGSGGRETQYF.